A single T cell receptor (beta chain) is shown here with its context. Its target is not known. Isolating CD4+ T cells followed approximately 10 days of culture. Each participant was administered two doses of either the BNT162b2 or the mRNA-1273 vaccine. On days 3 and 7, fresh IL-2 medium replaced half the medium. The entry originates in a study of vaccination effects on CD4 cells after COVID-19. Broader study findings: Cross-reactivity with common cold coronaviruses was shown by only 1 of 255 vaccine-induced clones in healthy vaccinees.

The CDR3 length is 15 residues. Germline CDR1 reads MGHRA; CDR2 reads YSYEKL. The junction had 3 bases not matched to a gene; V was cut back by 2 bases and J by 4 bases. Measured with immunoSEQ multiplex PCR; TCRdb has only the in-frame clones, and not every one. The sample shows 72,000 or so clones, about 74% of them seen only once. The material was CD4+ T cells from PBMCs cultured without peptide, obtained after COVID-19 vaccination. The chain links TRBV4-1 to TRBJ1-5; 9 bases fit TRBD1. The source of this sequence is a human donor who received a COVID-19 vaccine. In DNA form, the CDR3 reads TGCGCCAGCAGCCAACATGGACAGGGGAATCAGCCCCAGCATTTT. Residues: CASSQHGQGNQPQHF.